The clone carrying this TCR beta chain was counted between two and nine times. Its antigen remains unidentified. TCRdb redid the calling of the RT-PCR reads with MiXCR, one entry per CDR3 protein. The sample includes about 500,000 distinct CDR3 sequences, roughly 7.9% of them seen just once. The source of the sample is a study of response to subunit inactivated influenza vaccine. Findings of the study overall: Authors suggested few new T cells are recruited by each seasonal influenza vaccination.

The germline gives CDR1 KGHSY, CDR2 FQNENV. The CDR3 is made up of 16 amino acids. The V end lost 2 bases, the J end lost 0 bases, and 14 bases lay between the germline ends. The sequence derives from a man aged 45 to 75 who received an inactivated influenza vaccine. The sample consisted of PBMCs from blood, taken 23 to 25 months after vaccination. The chain carries TRBV16 and TRBJ2-7; weak D call: TRBD1 (6 bases). CDR3 bases: TGTGCCAGCAGCCAAAACAGGGTTTCGAGCTCCTACGAGCAGTACTTC. It is translated as CASSQNRVSSSYEQYF.